Reported below is one T cell receptor beta chain. Antigen specificity is unknown. Germline CDR1 SEHNR, CDR2 FQNEAQ (reference sequence). The CDR3 covers 17 residues. V was trimmed by 4 bases and J by 1 base, leaving 18 bases between them. This entry belongs to a study of blood T cells in healthy people across ages. Study findings and constraints: Versus aged donors, long-lived donors had higher diversity and more naive CD4+ cells. Per million T cells, the diversity of TCR beta decreased roughly linearly as age advanced. Diversity estimates from one million T cells were considered underestimates.

Then a second PCR, running about 6 to 12 cycles, was carried out with a sample-barcoded 5' primer and a J-beta primer mix. TCRdb processed the 5' RACE reads anew with MiXCR; each CDR3 protein has one entry. The sample lists about 700,000 distinct CDR3 sequences; about 34% were seen once. This rearrangement joins TRBV7-9 to TRBJ2-3; tentatively, D is TRBD1 (6 bases). The receptor was isolated from a woman of 80 years or more in good health. Input material: blood. The CDR3 coding sequence is TGTGCCAGCAGCTCGAACCAGGGGCGGGTTGGCACAGATACGCAGTATTTT. Translating gives CASSSNQGRVGTDTQYF.